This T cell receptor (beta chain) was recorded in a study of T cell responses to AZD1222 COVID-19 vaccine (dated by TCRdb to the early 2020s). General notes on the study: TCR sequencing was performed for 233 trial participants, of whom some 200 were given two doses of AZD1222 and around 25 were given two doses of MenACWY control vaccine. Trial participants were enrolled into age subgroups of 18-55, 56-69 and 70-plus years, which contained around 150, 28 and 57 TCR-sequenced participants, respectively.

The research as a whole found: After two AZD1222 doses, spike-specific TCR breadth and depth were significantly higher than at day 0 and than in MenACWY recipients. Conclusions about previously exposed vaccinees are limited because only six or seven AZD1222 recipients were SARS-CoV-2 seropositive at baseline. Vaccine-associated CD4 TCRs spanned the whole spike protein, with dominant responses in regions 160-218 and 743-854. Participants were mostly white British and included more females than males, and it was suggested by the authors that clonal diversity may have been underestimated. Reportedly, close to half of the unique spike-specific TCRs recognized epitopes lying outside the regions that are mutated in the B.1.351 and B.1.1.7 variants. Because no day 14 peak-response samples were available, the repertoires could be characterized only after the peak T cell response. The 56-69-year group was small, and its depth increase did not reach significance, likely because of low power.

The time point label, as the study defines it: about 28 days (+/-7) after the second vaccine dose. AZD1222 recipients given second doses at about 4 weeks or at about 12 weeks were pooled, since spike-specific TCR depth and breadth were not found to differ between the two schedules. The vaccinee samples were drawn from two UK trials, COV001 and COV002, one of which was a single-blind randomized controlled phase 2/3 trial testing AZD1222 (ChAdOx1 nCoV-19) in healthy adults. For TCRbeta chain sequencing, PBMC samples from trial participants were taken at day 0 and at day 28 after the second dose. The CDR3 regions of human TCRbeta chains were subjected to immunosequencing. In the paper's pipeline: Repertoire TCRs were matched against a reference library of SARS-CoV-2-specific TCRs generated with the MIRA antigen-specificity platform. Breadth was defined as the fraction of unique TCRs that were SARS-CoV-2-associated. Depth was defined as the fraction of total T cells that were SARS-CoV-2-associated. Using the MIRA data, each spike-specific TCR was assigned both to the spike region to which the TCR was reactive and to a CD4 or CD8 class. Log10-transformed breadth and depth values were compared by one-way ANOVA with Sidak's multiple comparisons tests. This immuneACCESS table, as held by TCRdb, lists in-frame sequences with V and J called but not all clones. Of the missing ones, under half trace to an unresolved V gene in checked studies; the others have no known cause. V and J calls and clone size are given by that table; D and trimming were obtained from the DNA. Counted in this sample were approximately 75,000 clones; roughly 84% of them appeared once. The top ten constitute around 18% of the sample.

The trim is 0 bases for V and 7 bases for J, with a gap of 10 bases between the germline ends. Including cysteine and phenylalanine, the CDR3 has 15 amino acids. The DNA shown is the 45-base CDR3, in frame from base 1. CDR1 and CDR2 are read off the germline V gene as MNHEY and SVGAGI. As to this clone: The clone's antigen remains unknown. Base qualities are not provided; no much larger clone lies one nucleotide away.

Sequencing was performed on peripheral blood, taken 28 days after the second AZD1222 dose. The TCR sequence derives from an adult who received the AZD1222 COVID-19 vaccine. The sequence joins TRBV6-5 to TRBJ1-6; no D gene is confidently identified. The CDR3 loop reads CASSYSVVENSPLHF. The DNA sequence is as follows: TGTGCCAGCAGTTACTCGGTGGTTGAGAATTCACCCCTCCACTTT.